Following are 29 T cell receptor beta chains from one sample sequenced in a study of cytomegalovirus exposure and HLA in healthy donors. PCR involved 60 Vbeta and 13 Jbeta primers. Some clones are missing from TCRdb's copy, which holds only in-frame ones; the method was immunoSEQ multiplex PCR. The data show 130,000 to 150,000 clones, around four fifths seen once. The sample comprised PBMCs. The source is a female donor in good health and CMV-seronegative.

The V and J genes are TRBV28 and TRBJ2-7, with 7 bases identical to TRBD2. Germline V lookup: CDR1 MDHEN, CDR2 SYDVKM. Germline trimming cut 3 bases from V and 11 bases from J; bases unmatched to any gene: 10. This CDR3 has 13 residues. The CDR3 coding sequence is TGTGCCAGCAGTTTTGCGGGTGTGGGGAGGGAGTACTTC. Its translation is CASSFAGVGREYF.

This chain joins TRBV30 and TRBJ1-1; D possibly corresponds to TRBD1 (5 bases). CDR3 length equals 14 residues. The V gene's germline CDR1 is GTSNPN and CDR2 SVGIG (reference sequence). Between the trimmed V and J ends, which lost 2 bases and 3 bases, there was a span of 13 bases. CDR3 protein: CAWSTRDWDTEAFF. In nucleotides, the CDR3 is TGTGCCTGGAGTACCAGGGATTGGGACACTGAAGCTTTCTTT. The whole variable domain, filled in from reference TRBV30 and TRBJ1-1, reads SQTIHQWPATLVQPVGSPLSLECTVEGTSNPNLYWYRQAAGRGLQLLFYSVGIGQISSEVPQNLSASRPQDRQFILSSKKLLLSDSGFYLCAWSTRDWDTEAFFGQGTRLTVV.

This chain connects TRBV7-9 to TRBJ1-2, with 7 bases identical to TRBD1. Germline V CDR1 and CDR2: SEHNR, FQNEAQ (reference sequence). Losses at the gene ends were 4 bases for V and 0 bases for J; bases not matched to a gene: 5. The CDR3 loop spans 15 amino acids. The CDR3 protein is CASSSRTGANYGYTF. The DNA for the CDR3 is TGTGCCAGCAGCTCTCGGACAGGAGCTAACTATGGCTACACCTTC.

This chain uses TRBV7-2 with TRBJ2-3, with TRBD2 matching over 11 bases. This CDR3 region has 16 residues. The trim removed 3 bases at V and 3 bases at J, leaving 5 bases unmatched. The germline V gene encodes CDR1 SGHTA and CDR2 FQGNSA. CDR3 in amino acids: CASSFSGGVRTDTQYF. CDR3 DNA sequence: TGTGCCAGCAGCTTTAGCGGGGGGGTTCGTACAGATACGCAGTATTTT.

This clone was recorded a few times. This chain links TRBV4-1 with TRBJ1-2; 8 bases agree with TRBD1. V lost 4 bases to trimming and J lost 10 bases; unmatched junction nucleotides: 5. The CDR3 spans 12 residues. Germline CDR1 reads MGHRA; CDR2 reads YSYEKL. The CDR3 reads CASSLTGGPYTF. CDR3 DNA: TGCGCCAGCAGCCTAACAGGGGGACCCTACACCTTC.

V usage is TRBV28 and J usage is TRBJ2-4; 7 bases map to TRBD2. Trimming removed 4 bases from V and 2 bases from J; junction bases left unmatched: 5. Looked up from germline, CDR1 is MDHEN and CDR2 is SYDVKM. CDR3 length: 15 amino acids. This CDR3 reads CASSSRSGTKNIQYF. CDR3 nucleotides: TGTGCCAGCAGTTCGAGAAGCGGGACCAAAAACATTCAGTACTTC.

The chain is built from TRBV30 and TRBJ2-7, with 9 positions matching TRBD1. J lost 3 bases, V lost 4 bases, and 7 bases had no gene match. CDR1 GTSNPN and CDR2 SVGIG come from the germline V gene (reference sequence). This CDR3 region has 14 residues. This chain's CDR3 is CAWNPGTGIYEQYF. The CDR3 DNA is TGTGCCTGGAACCCCGGGACAGGGATCTACGAGCAGTACTTC.

This chain uses TRBV5-1 with TRBJ2-5, with TRBD2 identical over 15 bases. The junction had 10 bases not matched to a gene; V was cut back by 7 bases and J by 0 bases. Germline lookup yields CDR1 SGHRS and CDR2 YFSETQ. The CDR3 is 18 residues long. CDR3 loop: CASRAWTSGRGYQETQYF. For the CDR3, the DNA is TGCGCCAGCCGGGCGTGGACTAGCGGGAGGGGGTACCAAGAGACCCAGTACTTC.

This CDR3 is CASSLKASRRHEQYF. CDR3 in DNA: TGTGCCAGCAGTTTAAAAGCCTCGCGCCGCCACGAGCAGTACTTC. The chain joins TRBV27 to TRBJ2-7, with unresolved D. V was shortened by 2 bases and J by 5 bases, with 16 bases between the two germline ends. The CDR3 sequence is 15 residues long. CDR1 is MNHEY and CDR2 is SMNVEV in the germline V gene (reference sequence).

The J gene is TRBJ1-5, the V gene TRBV6-6, with 7 positions matching TRBD1. Germline assignment: CDR1 MNHNY and CDR2 SVGAGI (reference sequence). CDR3 length: 16 amino acids. Trimming cost V 6 bases and J 6 bases; bases outside gene matches: 14. The CDR3 nucleotides are TGTGCCAGCAGCCACCAGACAGGGAGGAACAGTCAGCCCCAGCATTTT. It codes for CASSHQTGRNSQPQHF.

The chain is built from TRBV14 and TRBJ2-5, with a tentative D call TRBD2 (6 bases). This CDR3 has 15 residues. Trimming left V 0 bases short and J 5 bases short, with 13 bases between. Germline-derived CDR1 and CDR2 are SGHDN and FVKESK. CDR3 coding DNA: TGTGCCAGCAGCCAAGATCGGGGGTTTCGGGAGACCCAGTACTTC. As protein: CASSQDRGFRETQYF.

The rearrangement links TRBV9 to TRBJ2-3; D is possibly TRBD2 (6 bases). The CDR3 is made up of 14 amino acids. Trimming removed 4 bases from V and 7 bases from J, with 16 bases in between. Germline V gene data show CDR1 as SGDLS and CDR2 as YYNGEE. The DNA of the CDR3 is TGTGCCAGCAGCCCGGCGACTAGGAAGAATACGCAGTATTTT. Its protein is CASSPATRKNTQYF.

The rearrangement uses TRBV10-1 and TRBJ1-1; 9 bases agree with TRBD1. J was trimmed by 3 bases and V by 7 bases; bases with no gene match: 15. The CDR3 is 17 residues long. CDR1 and CDR2 from the germline V gene are WNHNN and SYGVQD (reference sequence). CDR3 loop: CASTYKRWTGVYTEAFF. The CDR3 bases are TGCGCCAGCACCTATAAACGATGGACAGGGGTCTACACTGAAGCTTTCTTT.

This sequence joins TRBV11-2 and TRBJ1-2, with D perhaps matching TRBD1 (6 bases). The CDR3 contains 13 residues. Trimming pared 5 bases from V and 8 bases from J, leaving 15 bases between. Germline-derived CDR1 and CDR2 are SGHAT and FQNNGV. As DNA, the CDR3 is TGTGCCAGCAGCCGGGGGGCAGGGGTAGGCTACACCTTC. This translates into CASSRGAGVGYTF.

The V gene is TRBV6-1, the J gene TRBJ1-2; possible D gene TRBD1, 6 bases. The germline V and J ends were trimmed by 0 bases and 4 bases, with 12 bases remaining between them. CDR1 is MNHNS, CDR2 SASEGT, per germline. The CDR3 spans 15 residues. The CDR3 DNA reads as TGTGCCAGCAGTGAAGCTGGGGGGGCGGGCTATGGCTACACCTTC. It yields the protein CASSEAGGAGYGYTF.

This clone was seen just once. The gene calls are TRBV25-1 and TRBJ2-3; 7 bases are shared with TRBD2. V dropped 5 bases and J dropped 2; count of bases not matched to a gene: 4. Germline-derived CDR1 and CDR2 are MGHDK and SYGVNS. The CDR3 runs to 14 residues. The DNA of the CDR3 is TGTGCCAGCAGTCTGGGACTACTCACAGATACGCAGTATTTT. It is translated as CASSLGLLTDTQYF.

In this sample, this clone turned up a few times. The chain recombines TRBV30 with TRBJ1-2; unclear D gene. The CDR3 sequence is 12 residues long. Between the trimmed V and J ends, which lost 4 bases and 4 bases, there was a span of 10 bases. CDR1 GTSNPN and CDR2 SVGIG come from the germline V gene (reference sequence). CDR3 in amino acids: CAWMEVAYGYTF. CDR3 sequence (DNA): TGTGCCTGGATGGAGGTGGCCTATGGCTACACCTTC.

V usage is TRBV19 and J usage is TRBJ2-3, with D possibly being TRBD2 (6 bases). The CDR3 sequence is 16 residues long. V was shortened by 0 bases and J by 2 bases, with 12 bases between the two germline ends. Per germline, CDR1 LNHDA and CDR2 SQIVND (reference sequence). The CDR3 sequence: CASSIDRGLNTDTQYF. CDR3 nucleotides: TGTGCCAGTAGTATAGATCGGGGGTTAAACACAGATACGCAGTATTTT.

The V call is TRBV27, the J call TRBJ2-7; 8 bases map to TRBD2. Germline CDR1 is MNHEY and CDR2 is SMNVEV (reference sequence). V shed 3 bases and J 2 bases; nucleotides not matched to a gene: 3. The CDR3 runs to 14 residues. In DNA form, the CDR3 reads TGTGCCAGCAGTTTGAAGGGACTAGCCTACGAGCAGTACTTC. This sequence encodes CASSLKGLAYEQYF.

The chain couples TRBV15 to TRBJ2-7; TRBD2 matches at 13 bases. Germline V gives CDR1 LNHNV, CDR2 YYDKDF (reference sequence). The CDR3 contains 19 residues. V dropped 2 bases and J dropped 0; count of bases not matched to a gene: 10. CDR3 amino acids: CATSRYGGLAGASSYEQYF. DNA for the CDR3: TGTGCCACCAGCAGATATGGAGGACTAGCGGGGGCAAGCTCCTACGAGCAGTACTTC.

This clone was detected only once. The genes are TRBV9 and TRBJ1-1, with TRBD1 matching 7 bases. CDR1 and CDR2 from the germline V gene are SGDLS and YYNGEE. Unmatched junction bases numbered 13, after V lost 0 bases and J lost 5 bases. This CDR3 spans 17 amino acids. As DNA, the CDR3 is TGTGCCAGCAGCGTAGGTTCCGGGACAGACCTCCGAACTGAAGCTTTCTTT. Its protein product is CASSVGSGTDLRTEAFF.

This clone occurred many times. The chain combines TRBV28 with TRBJ2-1; the D is unclear. This CDR3 comprises 16 residues. Trimming shortened V by 2 bases and J by 0 bases, and 11 bases separated the two germline ends. Germline values: CDR1 MDHEN, CDR2 SYDVKM. The CDR3 DNA reads TGTGCCAGCAGTTTACATCCCGCTAGCTCCTACAATGAGCAGTTCTTC. Its protein is CASSLHPASSYNEQFF.

This clone was recorded a few times. The V gene is TRBV2, the J gene TRBJ1-1, with 10 bases that match TRBD1. The CDR3 covers 14 residues. The germline CDR1 and CDR2 sequences are SNHLY and FYNNEI. V gave up 5 bases and J gave up 5 bases; unmatched junction bases: 5. In nucleotides, the CDR3 is TGTGCCAGCAGTTTCGACAGGGGGCTAACTGAAGCTTTCTTT. Encoded protein: CASSFDRGLTEAFF.

This chain joins TRBV9 and TRBJ2-1, with 7 bases aligning to TRBD1. This CDR3 has 14 residues. Germline lookup yields CDR1 SGDLS and CDR2 YYNGEE. Trimming at V came to 3 bases and at J to 7 bases, leaving 7 bases not matched to a gene. CDR3 sequence: CASSALTGPNEQFF. CDR3 DNA: TGTGCCAGCAGCGCATTGACAGGGCCAAATGAGCAGTTCTTC. The whole variable domain, remainder taken from reference TRBV9 and TRBJ2-1, is DSGVTQTPKHLITATGQRVTLRCSPRSGDLSVYWYQQSLDQGLQFLIQYYNGEERAKGNILERFSAQQFPDLHSELNLSSLELGDSALYFCASSALTGPNEQFFGPGTRLTVL.

The chain carries TRBV9 and TRBJ1-1; 7 bases fit TRBD1. The CDR3 covers 15 residues. V gave up 2 bases and J gave up 6 bases; unmatched junction bases: 10. CDR1 and CDR2 (germline): SGDLS, YYNGEE. This chain's CDR3 is CASSVQKTGDPEAFF. The CDR3 DNA reads as TGTGCCAGCAGCGTGCAAAAAACAGGGGACCCTGAAGCTTTCTTT.

Only one count was recorded for this clone. The rearrangement uses TRBV2 and TRBJ2-1; possible D gene TRBD2, 5 bases. Germline CDR1 is SNHLY and CDR2 is FYNNEI. This CDR3 region has 14 residues. Trimming cost V 7 bases and J 0 bases, with 10 bases left between them. Here the CDR3 reads CASKRGSSYNEQFF. For the CDR3, the DNA is TGTGCCAGCAAAAGAGGGAGCTCCTACAATGAGCAGTTCTTC. The entire variable domain, with the rest obtained from reference TRBV2 and TRBJ2-1, is as follows: EPEVTQTPSHQVTQMGQEVILRCVPISNHLYFYWYRQILGQKVEFLVSFYNNEISEKSEIFDDQFSVERPDGSNFTLKIRSTKLEDSAMYFCASKRGSSYNEQFFGPGTRLTVL.

V and J are TRBV19 and TRBJ1-1, with D possibly being TRBD1 (5 bases). V was shortened by 6 bases and J by 0 bases, with 20 bases between the two germline ends. The germline V gene has CDR1 LNHDA and CDR2 SQIVND (reference sequence). CDR3 length: 17 amino acids. CDR3 coding DNA: TGTGCCAGTAGCCACGTAGGGGTCCAATATATGAACACTGAAGCTTTCTTT. Translation: CASSHVGVQYMNTEAFF.

This chain uses TRBV5-4 with TRBJ1-1; D is ambiguous. Between the trimmed V and J ends, which lost 0 bases and 1 base, there was a span of 4 bases. Germline V gives CDR1 SGHNT, CDR2 YYREEE (reference sequence). The CDR3 sequence is 13 residues long. The CDR3 coding sequence is TGTGCCAGCAGCTTGGAGCAGAACACTGAAGCTTTCTTT. This codes for CASSLEQNTEAFF.

The CDR3 DNA follows: TGTGCCAGCAGGCCAACAGGGTTTGGCACTGAAGCTTTCTTT. Translated: CASRPTGFGTEAFF. The chain links TRBV6-5 to TRBJ1-1; D perhaps matches TRBD1 (6 bases). The CDR3 contains 14 residues. The ends were cut back, 6 bases at V and 4 bases at J, with 15 bases in the middle. Germline loops: CDR1 MNHEY, CDR2 SVGAGI.